Listed below are T cell receptor beta chains from one sample, sequenced in a study of cytomegalovirus exposure and HLA in healthy donors. The table came from immunoSEQ multiplex PCR; TCRdb's copy has only in-frame clones and leaves some out. The table lists tens of thousands of clones, roughly three fifths of them singletons. The specimen was PBMCs. These receptors were obtained from a woman between 25 and 40 years old in good health and CMV-seronegative. Each CDR3 is given with its conserved first and last residue. Fields, in order: clone size, J gene, D gene, V gene, CDR3 length, CDR3 protein, CDR3 DNA. The D gene is left open where the match is weak. Expanded clones are given a class, and other clones once, few, many or no size at all.

>-|TRBJ1-2|-|TRBV28|15
CASSFYGSRHYGYTF
TGTGCCAGCAGTTTTTACGGGTCGAGGCACTATGGCTACACCTTC
>-|TRBJ1-2|-|TRBV19|13
CASSEGTSYGYTF
TGTGCCAGTAGTGAAGGGACAAGCTATGGCTACACCTTC
>-|TRBJ2-1|TRBD1|TRBV7-9|15
CASSYTGTVDNEQFF
TGTGCCAGCAGTTATACCGGGACAGTCGACAATGAGCAGTTCTTC
>-|TRBJ2-5|TRBD2|TRBV30|14
CAWSGERGTETQYF
TGTGCCTGGAGTGGCGAGCGGGGGACGGAGACCCAGTACTTC
>-|TRBJ2-4|TRBD1|TRBV6-1|15
CASRGEPGQENIQYF
TGTGCCAGCAGAGGAGAACCGGGACAGGAAAACATTCAGTACTTC
>-|TRBJ2-3|TRBD1|TRBV6-5|16
CASSYSIGTGSDTQYF
TGTGCTAGCAGTTACTCGATTGGGACAGGATCAGATACGCAGTATTTT
>-|TRBJ1-2|TRBD1|TRBV6-1|17
CASSDRDRGSWRWGYTF
TGTGCCAGCAGTGATCGGGACAGGGGAAGTTGGAGATGGGGCTACACCTTC
>-|TRBJ1-4|-|TRBV28|15
CATINSGRPNEKLFF
TGTGCCACCATAAACTCAGGGCGCCCTAATGAAAAACTGTTTTTT
>-|TRBJ1-3|-|TRBV7-2|16
CASSPPTGNSGNTIYF
TGTGCCAGCAGCCCGCCGACAGGCAACTCTGGAAACACCATATATTTT
>-|TRBJ2-7|-|TRBV30|12
CACIRFSYEQYF
TGTGCCTGCATACGGTTCTCCTACGAGCAGTACTTC
>-|TRBJ1-2|-|TRBV5-1|13
CASSAQGTGGYTF
TGCGCCAGCAGCGCCCAGGGGACGGGGGGCTACACCTTC
>few|TRBJ2-3|-|TRBV30|14
CAWKPGWGTDTQYF
TGTGCCTGGAAACCGGGATGGGGCACAGATACGCAGTATTTT
>-|TRBJ1-2|TRBD1|TRBV5-1|13
CASSLEGQKGYTF
TGCGCCAGCAGCTTGGAGGGACAGAAAGGCTACACCTTC
>-|TRBJ2-3|-|TRBV6-5|14
CASSPGHRTDTQYF
TGTGCCAGCAGCCCGGGACACCGCACAGATACGCAGTATTTT
>-|TRBJ2-7|TRBD1|TRBV27|14
CASSLGQGVGEQYF
TGTGCCAGCAGTCTCGGACAGGGGGTTGGCGAGCAGTACTTC
>-|TRBJ2-3|TRBD1|TRBV29-1|14
CSVDRGLHTDTQYF
TGCAGCGTCGACAGGGGGCTACACACAGATACGCAGTATTTT
>few|TRBJ2-5|TRBD1|TRBV10-3|15
CAISAGQGKQETQYF
TGTGCCATCAGTGCGGGACAGGGTAAACAAGAGACCCAGTACTTC
>-|TRBJ1-2|TRBD1|TRBV7-2|15
CASSLLQGARGGYTF
TGTGCCAGCAGCTTATTACAGGGGGCGAGAGGGGGCTACACCTTC
>-|TRBJ2-7|-|TRBV27|15
CASSSSRVYSYEQYF
TGTGCCAGCAGTTCGAGCAGGGTATACTCCTACGAGCAGTACTTC
>-|TRBJ2-5|-|TRBV6-1|11
CASILGGAQYF
TGTGCCAGCATACTCGGGGGAGCCCAGTACTTC
>few|TRBJ2-7|TRBD2|TRBV28|15
CASRIRLAGLDEQYF
TGTGCCAGCAGAATAAGACTAGCGGGGCTTGACGAGCAGTACTTC
>few|TRBJ2-2|-|TRBV7-3|17
CASSLTALSGGSGELFF
TGTGCCAGCAGCCTAACCGCTCTTAGCGGCGGGTCCGGGGAGCTGTTTTTT
>-|TRBJ2-5|-|TRBV15|14
CATAGGLTKETQYF
TGTGCCACCGCGGGCGGACTCACTAAAGAGACCCAGTACTTC
>-|TRBJ1-6|-|TRBV10-3|14
CAISIQGGRSPLHF
TGTGCCATCAGTATACAGGGAGGGCGGTCACCCCTCCACTTT
>-|TRBJ1-5|-|TRBV5-4|14
CASSLQGGNQPQHF
TGTGCCAGCAGCTTACAGGGAGGCAATCAGCCCCAGCATTTT
>-|TRBJ2-7|-|TRBV28|15
CASPPPGHPLHEQYF
TGTGCCAGCCCCCCACCGGGACATCCTCTTCACGAGCAGTACTTC
>-|TRBJ2-3|TRBD2|TRBV7-9|16
CASSLISGGGTDTQYF
TGTGCCAGCAGCCTCATTAGCGGGGGGGGCACAGATACGCAGTATTTT
>few|TRBJ1-2|-|TRBV6-1|13
CASSDQGYYGYTF
TGTGCCAGCAGTGATCAGGGGTACTATGGCTACACCTTC
>-|TRBJ2-5|-|TRBV30|13
CAWSVRREETQYF
TGTGCCTGGAGTGTACGGAGGGAAGAGACCCAGTACTTC
>-|TRBJ1-2|-|TRBV5-1|14
CASSLGEPEEGYTF
TGCGCCAGCAGCTTGGGGGAGCCAGAGGAAGGCTACACCTTC
>-|TRBJ1-2|-|TRBV19|12
CATTDRFNGYTF
TGTGCCACTACCGACAGGTTTAATGGCTACACCTTC
>-|TRBJ2-3|TRBD2|TRBV5-1|16
CASSFGLATSTDTQYF
TGCGCCAGCAGCTTTGGACTAGCAACGTCCACAGATACGCAGTATTTT
>-|TRBJ2-7|-|TRBV6-5|14
CASSPARGRYEQYF
TGTGCCAGCAGCCCCGCGCGGGGGCGCTACGAGCAGTACTTC
>-|TRBJ1-2|TRBD1|TRBV29-1|15
CSVERSSWTGDGYTF
TGCAGCGTTGAACGATCTTCGTGGACAGGGGATGGCTACACCTTC
>few|TRBJ1-4|-|TRBV30|15
CAWSVLGLANEKLFF
TGTGCCTGGAGTGTACTAGGGCTGGCTAATGAAAAACTGTTTTTT
>few|TRBJ1-1|-|TRBV10-3|12
CAIRQPGVEAFF
TGTGCCATCAGACAACCGGGAGTTGAAGCTTTCTTT
>-|TRBJ1-2|-|TRBV4-3|15
CASSPTSRANYGYTF
TGCGCCAGCAGCCCAACTTCGCGGGCCAACTATGGCTACACCTTC
>-|TRBJ2-7|-|TRBV7-9|17
CASTSPALRGNDYEQYF
TGTGCCAGCACCTCACCCGCCCTACGGGGGAATGACTACGAGCAGTACTTC
>-|TRBJ2-4|TRBD1|TRBV19|15
CASSLRDRGRNIQYF
TGTGCCAGCTCCCTACGGGACAGGGGGCGAAACATTCAGTACTTC
>-|TRBJ2-3|-|TRBV6-1|15
CASSEAGTRTDTQYF
TGTGCCAGCAGTGAAGCAGGGACACGGACAGATACGCAGTATTTT
>-|TRBJ2-1|TRBD2|TRBV4-3|16
CASSLQLAGVLNEQFF
TGCGCCAGCAGCTTGCAACTAGCGGGAGTTTTGAATGAGCAGTTCTTC
>few|TRBJ1-1|-|TRBV6-5|12
CASSPRETEAFF
TGTGCCAGCAGCCCCAGGGAAACTGAAGCTTTCTTT
>few|TRBJ2-5|TRBD2|TRBV29-1|15
CSASGTSGFQETQYF
TGCAGCGCTTCCGGGACTAGCGGGTTTCAAGAGACCCAGTACTTC
>-|TRBJ2-3|-|TRBV5-4|14
CASSLVGGPDTQYF
TGTGCCAGCAGCTTGGTGGGAGGACCAGATACGCAGTATTTT
>-|TRBJ2-2|TRBD2|TRBV10-3|14
CAIPGGPNTGELFF
TGTGCCATCCCGGGAGGGCCGAACACCGGGGAGCTGTTTTTT